This T cell receptor (beta chain) stems from a study of shared clonotypes between healthy human individuals. CD45RO-negative, CCR7-positively selected cells formed the naive CD8 fraction, excluding terminally differentiated effector memory CD45RA+ cells. Unmatched junction bases numbered 15, after V lost 0 bases and J lost 6 bases. The germline gives CDR1 SNHLY, CDR2 FYNNEI. The CDR3 totals 19 residues. This table comes from immunoSEQ multiplex PCR, and its TCRdb copy is limited to in-frame clones, with some not included. The repertoire holds roughly 550,000 clones, with around 95% as singletons. The V and J genes are TRBV2 and TRBJ2-2; 8 positions agree with TRBD2. The sample was naive CD8+ T cells sorted from blood. The receptor comes from a woman younger than 45 in good health. This CDR3 reads CASSEAPKWGLAGSGELFF. In DNA, the CDR3 is TGTGCCAGCAGTGAAGCCCCAAAATGGGGGCTAGCGGGTTCCGGGGAGCTGTTTTTT. Full variable domain (remainder filled in from reference TRBV2 and TRBJ2-2): EPEVTQTPSHQVTQMGQEVILRCVPISNHLYFYWYRQILGQKVEFLVSFYNNEISEKSEIFDDQFSVERPDGSNFTLKIRSTKLEDSAMYFCASSEAPKWGLAGSGELFFGEGSRLTVL.